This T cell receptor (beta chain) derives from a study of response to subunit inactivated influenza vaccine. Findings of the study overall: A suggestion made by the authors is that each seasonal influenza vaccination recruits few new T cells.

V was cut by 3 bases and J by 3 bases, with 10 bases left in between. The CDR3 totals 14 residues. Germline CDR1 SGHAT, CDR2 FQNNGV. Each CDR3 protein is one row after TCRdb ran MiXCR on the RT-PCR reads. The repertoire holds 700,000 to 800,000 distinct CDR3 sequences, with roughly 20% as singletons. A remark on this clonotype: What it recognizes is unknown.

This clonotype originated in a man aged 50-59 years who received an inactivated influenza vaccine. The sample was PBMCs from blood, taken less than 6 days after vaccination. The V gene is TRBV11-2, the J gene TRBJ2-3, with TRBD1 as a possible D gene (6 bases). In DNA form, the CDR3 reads TGTGCCAGCAGCTTTAAAGGACAGACAGATACGCAGTATTTT. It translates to CASSFKGQTDTQYF.